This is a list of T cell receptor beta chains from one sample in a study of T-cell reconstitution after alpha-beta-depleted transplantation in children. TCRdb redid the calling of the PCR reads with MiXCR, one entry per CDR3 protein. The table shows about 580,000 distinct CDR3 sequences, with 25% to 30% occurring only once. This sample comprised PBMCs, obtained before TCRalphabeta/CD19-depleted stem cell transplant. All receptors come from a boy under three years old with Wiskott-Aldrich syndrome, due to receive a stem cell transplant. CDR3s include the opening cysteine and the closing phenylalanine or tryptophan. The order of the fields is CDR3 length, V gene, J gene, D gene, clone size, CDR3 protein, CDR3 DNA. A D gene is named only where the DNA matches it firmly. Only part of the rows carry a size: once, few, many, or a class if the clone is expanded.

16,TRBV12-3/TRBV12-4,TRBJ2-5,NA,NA,CASSRSRAGPQETQYF,TGTGCCAGCAGCCGTTCCAGGGCAGGGCCTCAAGAGACCCAGTACTTC
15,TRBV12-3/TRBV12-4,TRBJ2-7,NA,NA,CASSPLWGRAYEQYF,TGTGCCAGCAGCCCTCTTTGGGGGAGAGCATACGAGCAGTACTTC
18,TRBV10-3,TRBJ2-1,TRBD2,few,CAISESTSGISTYNEQFF,TGTGCCATCAGTGAGTCGACTAGCGGGATTAGCACCTACAATGAGCAGTTCTTC
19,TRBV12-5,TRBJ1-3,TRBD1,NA,CASGLDTTQTGNRGYTIYF,TGTGCTAGTGGTTTGGACACAACTCAGACAGGGAATCGAGGATACACCATATATTTT
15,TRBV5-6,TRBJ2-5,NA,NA,CASSFSQGYQETQYF,TGTGCCAGCAGCTTTAGTCAGGGGTACCAAGAGACCCAGTACTTC
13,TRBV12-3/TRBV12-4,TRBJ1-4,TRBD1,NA,CASSPRGQEKLFF,TGTGCCAGCAGTCCTAGGGGACAGGAAAAACTGTTTTTT
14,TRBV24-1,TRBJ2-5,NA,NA,CATSDSPSQETQYF,TGTGCCACCAGTGATTCCCCAAGCCAAGAGACCCAGTACTTC
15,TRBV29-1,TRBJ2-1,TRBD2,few,CSVVLAGRSYYEQFF,TGCAGCGTGGTACTAGCGGGGAGAAGTTATTATGAGCAGTTCTTC
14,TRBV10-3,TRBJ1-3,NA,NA,CATRDLLSGNTIYF,TGTGCCACCCGGGACCTCCTCTCTGGAAACACCATATATTTT
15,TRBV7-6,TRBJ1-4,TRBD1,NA,CASSLGQGVVEKLFF,TGTGCCAGCAGCTTAGGACAGGGGGTGGTTGAAAAACTGTTTTTT
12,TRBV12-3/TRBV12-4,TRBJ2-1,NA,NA,CATREGLDEQFF,TGTGCCACCCGGGAAGGGTTAGATGAGCAGTTCTTC
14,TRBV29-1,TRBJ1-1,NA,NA,CSVENWSAYTEAFF,TGCAGCGTTGAAAATTGGTCTGCTTACACTGAAGCTTTCTTT
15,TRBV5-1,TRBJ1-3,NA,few,CASSLDGVSGNTIYF,TGCGCCAGCAGCTTGGACGGGGTCTCTGGAAACACCATATATTTT
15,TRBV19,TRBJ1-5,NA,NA,CASSIEAFQNQPQHF,TGTGCCAGTAGTATAGAAGCGTTCCAGAATCAGCCCCAGCATTTT
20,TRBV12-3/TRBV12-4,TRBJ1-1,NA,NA,CASSFPTTLDSIGRDTEAFF,TGTGCCAGCAGTTTCCCCACCACTCTCGACAGCATAGGACGGGACACTGAAGCTTTCTTT
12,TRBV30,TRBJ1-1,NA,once,CAWSVLNTEAFF,TGTGCCTGGAGTGTACTCAACACTGAAGCTTTCTTT
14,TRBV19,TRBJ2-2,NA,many,CASRTGANTGELFF,TGTGCCAGCAGGACGGGGGCGAACACCGGGGAGCTGTTTTTT
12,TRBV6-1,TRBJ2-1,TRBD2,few,CASSIPGTSGIF,TGTGCCAGCAGTATACCCGGGACTAGCGGGATCTTC
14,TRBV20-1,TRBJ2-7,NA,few,CSARRLSGPGEQYF,TGCAGTGCGAGACGACTTAGCGGCCCCGGGGAGCAGTACTTC
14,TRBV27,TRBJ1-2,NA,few,CASSSLSDRYGYTF,TGTGCCAGCAGTTCTCTTTCGGACCGCTATGGCTACACCTTC
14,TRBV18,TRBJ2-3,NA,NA,CASSPGGKGDTQYF,TGTGCCAGCTCACCAGGGGGGAAAGGAGATACGCAGTATTTT
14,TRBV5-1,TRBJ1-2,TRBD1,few,CASSTGQGDYGYTF,TGCGCCAGCAGCACGGGACAGGGGGACTATGGCTACACCTTC
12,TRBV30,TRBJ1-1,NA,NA,CAWTGGAREAFF,TGTGCCTGGACTGGGGGGGCAAGGGAAGCTTTCTTT
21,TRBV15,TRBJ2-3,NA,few,CATSRDLGREGKFGSTDTQYF,TGTGCCACCAGCAGAGATCTTGGGAGAGAGGGAAAGTTTGGAAGCACAGATACGCAGTATTTT
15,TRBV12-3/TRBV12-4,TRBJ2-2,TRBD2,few,CASTLSGRDTGELFF,TGTGCCAGCACTCTTAGCGGGAGGGACACCGGGGAGCTGTTTTTT
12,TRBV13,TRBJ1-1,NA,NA,CASSLGQKEAFF,TGTGCCAGCAGCTTAGGACAGAAAGAAGCTTTCTTT
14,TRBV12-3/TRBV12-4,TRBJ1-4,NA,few,CASSFSGGGEKLFF,TGTGCCAGCAGTTTTTCGGGCGGTGGTGAAAAACTGTTTTTT
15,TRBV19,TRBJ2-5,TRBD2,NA,CASSKWLAGGETQYF,TGTGCCAGTAGTAAATGGCTAGCGGGAGGAGAGACCCAGTACTTC
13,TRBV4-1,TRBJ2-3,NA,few,CASSQDLSVRQYF,TGCGCCAGCAGCCAAGATTTGAGTGTACGACAGTATTTT
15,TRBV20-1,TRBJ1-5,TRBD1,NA,CSAAYRGRGNQPQHF,TGCAGTGCTGCGTACAGGGGTCGGGGCAATCAGCCCCAGCATTTT
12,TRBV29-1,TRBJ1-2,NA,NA,CSVVIGDYGYTF,TGCAGCGTTGTGATAGGGGACTATGGCTACACCTTC
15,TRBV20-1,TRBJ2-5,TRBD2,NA,CSARWLAGVLETQYF,TGCAGTGCTAGGTGGCTAGCGGGAGTTCTGGAGACCCAGTACTTC
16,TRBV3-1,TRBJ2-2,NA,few,CASSQDRGTDTGELFF,TGTGCCAGCAGCCAAGATCGGGGAACAGACACCGGGGAGCTGTTTTTT
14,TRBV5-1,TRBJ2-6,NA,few,CASHSVSWANVLTF,TGCGCCAGTCATTCGGTCTCTTGGGCCAACGTCCTGACTTTC
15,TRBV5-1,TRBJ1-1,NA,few,CASSLRGGPNTEAFF,TGCGCCAGCAGCTTGAGGGGGGGCCCGAACACTGAAGCTTTCTTT
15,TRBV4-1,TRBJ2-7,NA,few,CASSQSTGSVYEQYF,TGCGCCAGCAGCCAGAGTACAGGGTCCGTTTACGAGCAGTACTTC
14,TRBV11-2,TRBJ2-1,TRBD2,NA,CASSFSGIYNEQFF,TGTGCCAGCAGCTTTAGCGGGATCTACAATGAGCAGTTCTTC
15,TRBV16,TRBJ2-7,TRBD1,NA,CASSQILTGGKGQYF,TGTGCCAGCAGCCAAATTTTGACAGGGGGCAAGGGGCAGTACTTC
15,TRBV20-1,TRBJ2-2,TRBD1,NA,CSANKGARYTGELFF,TGCAGTGCTAACAAGGGGGCGCGTTACACCGGGGAGCTGTTTTTT
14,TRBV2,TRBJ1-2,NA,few,CASSDTRANYGYTF,TGTGCCAGCAGTGATACCCGGGCTAACTATGGCTACACCTTC
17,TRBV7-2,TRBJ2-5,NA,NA,CASSWLPGVAGQETQYF,TGTGCCAGCAGCTGGCTACCGGGAGTCGCAGGCCAAGAGACCCAGTACTTC
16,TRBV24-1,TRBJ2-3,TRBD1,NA,CATSSRTGRITDTQYF,TGTGCCACCAGTTCGAGGACAGGGAGGATCACAGATACGCAGTATTTT
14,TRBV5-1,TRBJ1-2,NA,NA,CASSLVDPLYGYTF,TGCGCCAGCAGCTTGGTTGATCCCCTCTATGGCTACACCTTC
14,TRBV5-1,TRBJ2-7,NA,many,CASSLSGAAYEQYF,TGCGCCAGCAGCTTGTCGGGGGCGGCCTACGAGCAGTACTTC
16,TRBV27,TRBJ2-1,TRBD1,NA,CASSKQGSVIRNEQFF,TGTGCCAGCAGTAAACAGGGGTCAGTCATTCGCAATGAGCAGTTCTTC
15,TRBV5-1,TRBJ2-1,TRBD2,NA,CASSSSGLTYNEQFF,TGCGCCAGCAGCTCTAGCGGGTTAACCTACAATGAGCAGTTCTTC
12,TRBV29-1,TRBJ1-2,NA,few,CSVEPGFYGYTF,TGCAGCGTTGAACCCGGGTTCTATGGCTACACCTTC
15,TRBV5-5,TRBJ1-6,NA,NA,CASSLVAGSGSPLHF,TGTGCCAGCAGCTTGGTTGCAGGGTCAGGTTCACCCCTCCACTTT
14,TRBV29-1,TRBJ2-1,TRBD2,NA,CSAPGLGSYNEQFF,TGCAGCGCCCCGGGACTAGGCTCCTACAATGAGCAGTTCTTC
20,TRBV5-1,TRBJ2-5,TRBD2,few,CASSLGPGLAGGNLWKTQYF,TGCGCCAGCAGCTTGGGTCCGGGACTAGCGGGAGGTAATCTGTGGAAGACCCAGTACTTC
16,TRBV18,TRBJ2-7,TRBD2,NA,CASSPQRLAASYEQYF,TGTGCCAGCTCACCACAAAGACTAGCGGCCTCCTACGAGCAGTACTTC
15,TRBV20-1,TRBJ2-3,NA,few,CSARDFRVSSDTQYF,TGCAGTGCTAGAGATTTTCGGGTCTCATCAGATACGCAGTATTTT
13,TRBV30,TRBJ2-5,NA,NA,CARASGSQETQYF,TGTGCCCGTGCTTCGGGCAGTCAAGAGACCCAGTACTTC
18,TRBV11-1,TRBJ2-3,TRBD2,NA,CASSPLNRGRAAEDTQYF,TGTGCCAGCAGCCCCCTCAATCGGGGGAGGGCCGCTGAAGATACGCAGTATTTT
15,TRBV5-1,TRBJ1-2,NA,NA,CASSSPDGLPYGYTF,TGCGCCAGCAGCTCCCCAGACGGACTCCCCTATGGCTACACCTTC